This TCR beta chain was captured in a study of technical replicates of blood from several donors. Per the germline V gene, CDR1 is LGHNA and CDR2 is YNFKEQ. This CDR3 is built from 19 residues. The V gene end was trimmed by 0 bases and the J gene end by 3 bases; junction bases not matched to a gene: 14. Sequenced by immunoSEQ multiplex PCR; TCRdb stores in-frame clones only, minus some. Here the sample spans about 56,000 clones, more than 85% being singletons. The sequencing sample was made of PBMCs. V usage is TRBV4-2 and J usage is TRBJ2-3, with 8 nucleotides matching TRBD2. This clonotype originated in a human donor in good health. Some clones in this sample may be carry-over from other donors' samples. The CDR3 region is CASSQEKTSSGSKTDTQYF. CDR3 in DNA: TGTGCCAGCAGCCAAGAAAAGACCTCCAGCGGGAGTAAGACAGATACGCAGTATTTT.